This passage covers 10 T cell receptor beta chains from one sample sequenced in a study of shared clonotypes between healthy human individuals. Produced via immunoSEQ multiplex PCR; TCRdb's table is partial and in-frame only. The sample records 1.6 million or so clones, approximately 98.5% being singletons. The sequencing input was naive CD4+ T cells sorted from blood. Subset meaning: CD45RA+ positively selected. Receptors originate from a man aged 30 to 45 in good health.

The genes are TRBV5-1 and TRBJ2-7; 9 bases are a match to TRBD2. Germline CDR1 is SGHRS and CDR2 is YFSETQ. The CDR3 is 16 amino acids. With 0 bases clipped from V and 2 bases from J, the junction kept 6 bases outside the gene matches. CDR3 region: CASSLVVGGRAYEQYF. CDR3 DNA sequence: TGCGCCAGCAGCTTGGTCGTCGGCGGGAGGGCCTACGAGCAGTACTTC.

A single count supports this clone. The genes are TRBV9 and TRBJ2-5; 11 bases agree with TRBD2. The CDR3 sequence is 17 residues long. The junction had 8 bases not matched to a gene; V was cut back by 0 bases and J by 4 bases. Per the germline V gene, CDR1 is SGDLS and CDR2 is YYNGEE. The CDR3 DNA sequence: TGTGCCAGCAGCGTAGGGCTAGCGGGAGGCCTGTCAGAGACCCAGTACTTC. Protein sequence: CASSVGLAGGLSETQYF.

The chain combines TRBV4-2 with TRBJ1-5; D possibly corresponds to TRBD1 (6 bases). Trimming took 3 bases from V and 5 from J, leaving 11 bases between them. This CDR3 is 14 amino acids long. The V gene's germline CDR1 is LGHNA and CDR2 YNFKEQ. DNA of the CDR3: TGTGCCAGCAGCCATTTGGGGGCGGATCAGCCCCAGCATTTT. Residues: CASSHLGADQPQHF.

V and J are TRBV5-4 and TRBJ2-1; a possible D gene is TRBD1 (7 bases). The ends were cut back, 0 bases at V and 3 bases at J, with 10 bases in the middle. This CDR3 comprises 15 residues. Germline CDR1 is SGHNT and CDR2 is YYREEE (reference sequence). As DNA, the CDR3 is TGTGCCAGCAGCTTGGGGCAGGGGGGCTACAATGAGCAGTTCTTC. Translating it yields CASSLGQGGYNEQFF.

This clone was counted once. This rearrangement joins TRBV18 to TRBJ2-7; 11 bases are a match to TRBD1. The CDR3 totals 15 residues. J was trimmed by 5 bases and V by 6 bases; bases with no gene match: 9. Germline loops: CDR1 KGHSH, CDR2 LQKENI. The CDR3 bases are TGTGCCAGCTCGCGTAGGACAGGGGGCAAGGACGAGCAGTACTTC. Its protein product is CASSRRTGGKDEQYF.

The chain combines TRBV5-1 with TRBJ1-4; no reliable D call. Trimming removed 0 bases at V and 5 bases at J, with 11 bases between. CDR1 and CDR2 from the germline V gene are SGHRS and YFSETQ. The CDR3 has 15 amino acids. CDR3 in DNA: TGCGCCAGCAGCTTGGCGGGGAATTTAAATGAAAAACTGTTTTTT. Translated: CASSLAGNLNEKLFF.

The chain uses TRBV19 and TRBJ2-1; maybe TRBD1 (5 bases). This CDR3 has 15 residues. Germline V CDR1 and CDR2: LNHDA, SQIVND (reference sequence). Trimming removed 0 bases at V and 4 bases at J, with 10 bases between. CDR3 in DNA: TGTGCCAGTAGTATAGACAGGGCAGAATACAATGAGCAGTTCTTC. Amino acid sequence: CASSIDRAEYNEQFF.

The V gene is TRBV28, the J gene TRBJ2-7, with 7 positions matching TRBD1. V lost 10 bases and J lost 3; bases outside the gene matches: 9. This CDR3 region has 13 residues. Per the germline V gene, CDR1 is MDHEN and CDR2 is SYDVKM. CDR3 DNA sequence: TGTGCCATCAAGGGGGCCCTTCTCTACGAGCAGTACTTC. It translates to CAIKGALLYEQYF.

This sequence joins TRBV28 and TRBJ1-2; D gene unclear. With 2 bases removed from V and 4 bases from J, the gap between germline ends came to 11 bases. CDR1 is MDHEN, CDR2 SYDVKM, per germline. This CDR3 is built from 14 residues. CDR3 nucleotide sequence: TGTGCCAGCAGTTTAGGCAGGAGTTTCTATGGCTACACCTTC. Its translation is CASSLGRSFYGYTF.

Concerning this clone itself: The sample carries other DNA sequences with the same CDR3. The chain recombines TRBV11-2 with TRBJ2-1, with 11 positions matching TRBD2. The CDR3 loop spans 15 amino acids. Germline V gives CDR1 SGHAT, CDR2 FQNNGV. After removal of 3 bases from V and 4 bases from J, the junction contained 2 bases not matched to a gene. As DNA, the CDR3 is TGTGCCAGCAGCTTTGGGACTAGCGGATACAATGAGCAGTTCTTC. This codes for CASSFGTSGYNEQFF.